A selection of T cell receptor beta chains follows, all from one sample in a study of T cell responses to AZD1222 COVID-19 vaccine. Data came from immunoSEQ multiplex PCR; TCRdb stores just in-frame clones and leaves some out. The table records some 79,000 clones, around 82% of them present only once. Sequenced here: peripheral blood, sampled 28 days after the second AZD1222 dose. These receptors were obtained from an adult who received the AZD1222 COVID-19 vaccine. Both conserved end residues are part of each CDR3. A D gene is named only where the DNA matches it firmly. Expanded clones get a size class; other rows say once, few or many, or leave the size out.

v_call	j_call	d_call	clone_size	cdr3_nt	cdr3_aa
TRBV28	TRBJ1-5	-	-	TGTGCCAGCACCTGGCTTGCGGCTAGGGTCCAATTGGGCCCCCAGCATTTT	CASTWLAARVQLGPQHF
TRBV2	TRBJ1-2	-	-	TGTGCCTCCCGAACAGGACATAACTATGGCTACACCTTC	CASRTGHNYGYTF
TRBV19	TRBJ1-3	-	-	TGTGCCAGTAGCCTCCTCGGGGACTCTGGAAACACCATATATTTT	CASSLLGDSGNTIYF
TRBV4-2	TRBJ2-3	-	-	TGTGCCAGCACAACACGCCAGGGGGAGGGGGTCACAGATACGCAGTATTTT	CASTTRQGEGVTDTQYF
TRBV28	TRBJ2-7	-	-	TGTGCCAGCAGTTTACCGGGACCCTTCTCCTACGAGCAGTACTTC	CASSLPGPFSYEQYF
TRBV6-5	TRBJ2-2	-	-	TGTGCCAGCAGACGTCAAAGGGGTACCGGGGAGCTGTTTTTT	CASRRQRGTGELFF
TRBV4-3	TRBJ1-2	-	-	TGCGCCAGCAGCCAAAATGAGGATTTCCCCGGCTACACCTTC	CASSQNEDFPGYTF
TRBV28	TRBJ2-5	-	-	TGTGCCAGCAGTCCCAGCGGAGGAGAGACCCAGTACTTC	CASSPSGGETQYF
TRBV20-1	TRBJ1-5	-	-	TGCAGTGCTAGTTCATGGCAGGCGAGTCAGCCCCAGCATTTT	CSASSWQASQPQHF
TRBV28	TRBJ2-5	TRBD2	once	TGTGCCAGCAGTTTAAGGGGACTAGCGGGAGGGGGAGAGACCCAGTACTTC	CASSLRGLAGGGETQYF
TRBV5-8	TRBJ2-6	-	-	TGTGCCAGCTGGTGGGTTTCTGGGGCCAACGTCCTGACTTTC	CASWWVSGANVLTF
TRBV10-2	TRBJ1-3	TRBD1	-	TGCGCCAGCAGCCAATCCTCAGGGGGTACTGGAAACACCATATATTTT	CASSQSSGGTGNTIYF
TRBV6-5	TRBJ2-7	-	-	TGTGCCAGCAGATTCGGACAGTCCTACGAGCAGTACTTC	CASRFGQSYEQYF
TRBV2	TRBJ2-7	TRBD1	-	TGTGCCAGCCGGACAGGGTACGAGCAGTACTTC	CASRTGYEQYF
TRBV28	TRBJ2-5	-	-	TGTGCCAGCAGTTTAGAGTACCAAGAGACCCAGTACTTC	CASSLEYQETQYF
TRBV11-3	TRBJ2-2	TRBD1	-	TGTGCCAGCAGCCCCGGACAGGGCTTCGGCGGGGAGCTGTTTTTT	CASSPGQGFGGELFF
TRBV5-1	TRBJ1-5	-	once	TGCGCCAGCAGCTTGTTGCCAATTGGAAGCAATCAGCCCCAGCATTTT	CASSLLPIGSNQPQHF
TRBV4-2	TRBJ1-1	-	-	TGTGCCAGCAGCCAAGGGGGGGCGTACACTGAAGCTTTCTTT	CASSQGGAYTEAFF
TRBV5-1	TRBJ2-7	-	few	TGCGCCAGCAGCTTGGCGGGGGTTGGGCGGGACTACGAGCAGTACTTC	CASSLAGVGRDYEQYF
TRBV27	TRBJ2-2	TRBD1	-	TGTGCCAGCAGTTTCTCGGACAGGGTGAACACCGGGGAGCTGTTTTTT	CASSFSDRVNTGELFF
TRBV15	TRBJ2-2	-	-	TGTGCCACCAGCAGAGGCAGTACAGCGGTGAACACCGGGGAGCTGTTTTTT	CATSRGSTAVNTGELFF
TRBV18	TRBJ2-7	TRBD1	-	TGTGCCAGCTCACCATTGCGGGACAGGGTGCCCTACGAGCAGTACTTC	CASSPLRDRVPYEQYF
TRBV28	TRBJ2-2	TRBD2	-	TGTGCCAGCAGTTTATGGTCTAGCGGGAGGGCCCCCGGGGAGCTGTTTTTT	CASSLWSSGRAPGELFF
TRBV5-5	TRBJ1-4	-	-	TGTGCCAGCAGCCCTGGTTGGGGGTATGAAAAACTGTTTTTT	CASSPGWGYEKLFF
TRBV7-3	TRBJ2-1	TRBD2	-	TGTGCCAGCAGCTTAACAAGCGGGACCTACAATGAGCAGTTCTTC	CASSLTSGTYNEQFF
TRBV11-2	TRBJ2-4	-	many	TGTGCCAGCGGGGGACAAGGGTCCAAAAACATTCAGTACTTC	CASGGQGSKNIQYF
TRBV27	TRBJ1-1	TRBD1	-	TGTGCCAGAACCTCCACCAGGGGGGACACTGAAGCTTTCTTT	CARTSTRGDTEAFF
TRBV5-1	TRBJ2-3	TRBD2	-	TGCGCCAGCAGCCTTAGCGGGGGGGCTAGCACAGATACGCAGTATTTT	CASSLSGGASTDTQYF
TRBV30	TRBJ1-1	-	-	TGTGCCTGGAGTGGGGTAGGGATGGGCACTGAAGCTTTCTTT	CAWSGVGMGTEAFF
TRBV28	TRBJ2-7	TRBD1	-	TGTGCCAGCAGTTTACCCACAGGGGGGTACGAGCAGTACTTC	CASSLPTGGYEQYF
TRBV7-2	TRBJ1-5	-	-	TGTGCCAGCAGCTTACAACAGGGAGTGGGTCAGCCCCAGCATTTT	CASSLQQGVGQPQHF
TRBV18	TRBJ2-1	-	-	TGTGCCAGCTCACCAAGAGGCCCCGGGACGGATTACAATGAGCAGTTCTTC	CASSPRGPGTDYNEQFF
TRBV15	TRBJ2-1	-	-	TGTGCCACCAGCAGAGGTGACTCCAATGAGCAGTTCTTC	CATSRGDSNEQFF
TRBV24-1	TRBJ2-2	-	-	TGTGCCACCAGTGATGTCAGGGTCACCGGGGAGCTGTTTTTT	CATSDVRVTGELFF
TRBV7-2	TRBJ1-1	-	-	TGTGCCAGCAGCTTAATTTATGCCCCTGAAGCTTTCTTT	CASSLIYAPEAFF
TRBV6-1	TRBJ1-5	-	-	TGTGCCAGCAGTGAAGGACTATGGGTCGGCGGTCAGCCCCAGCATTTT	CASSEGLWVGGQPQHF
TRBV28	TRBJ2-7	TRBD1	-	TGTGCCAGCAGTTCGGGACAGGGGGGGGAGCAGTACTTC	CASSSGQGGEQYF
TRBV10-3	TRBJ2-5	TRBD2	-	TGTGCCATCAGTGGGGTTACGGGAGGCCCTCGAGAGACCCAGTACTTC	CAISGVTGGPRETQYF